What follows are 30 T cell receptor beta chains derived from one specimen sequenced in a study of T cells in women clearing cervical HPV infection. Data came from immunoSEQ multiplex PCR; TCRdb stores just in-frame clones and leaves some out. The sample table sets out about 37,000 clones. Sequencing was performed on blood buffy coat. These TCRs come from a woman aged 18 to 75 with a cervical HPV16 infection that either progressed to CIN3+ or cleared (not recorded which).

Worth noting for this clone: The CDR3 end falls 3 residues outside the read, so it is completed with the germline J gene. The chain joins TRBV7-2 to TRBJ1-1; unclear D gene. CDR3 length: 12 amino acids. Looked up from germline, CDR1 is SGHTA and CDR2 is FQGNSA. The CDR3: CASSSSQSRAFF. CDR3 DNA, as far as it was read: TGTGCCAGCAGCTCCTCCCAATCCCGG. Drawing the rest from reference TRBV7-2 and TRBJ1-1, the complete variable domain is GAGVSQSPSNKVTEKGKDVELRCDPISGHTALYWYRQSLGQGLEFLIYFQGNSAPDKSGLPSDRFSAERTGGSVSTLTIQRTQQEDSAVYLCASSSSQSRAFFGQGTRLTVV.

Regarding this clone: The CDR3 extends 3 residues past the end of the read, so its final part is completed from the germline J gene. This chain connects TRBV28 to TRBJ2-4, with TRBD1 identical over 9 bases. The CDR3 loop spans 20 amino acids. V dropped 4 bases and J dropped 2; count of bases not matched to a gene: 18. Germline CDR1 and CDR2: MDHEN and SYDVKM. Partial CDR3 DNA: TGTGCCAGCAGTTCTTTGACCGGGACAGGGACAGAGGGGCCCAAAAACATT. It translates to CASSSLTGTGTEGPKNI. The whole CDR3 sequence reads CASSSLTGTGTEGPKNIQYF. Looking up the rest from reference TRBV28 and TRBJ2-4 gives the full variable domain: DVKVTQSSRYLVKRTGEKVFLECVQDMDHENMFWYRQDPGLGLRLIYFSYDVKMKEKGDIPEGYSVSREKKERFSLILESASTNQTSMYLCASSSLTGTGTEGPKNIQYFGAGTRLSVL.

On this clone itself: The CDR3 extends 3 residues past the end of the read, so its final part is completed from the germline J gene. This chain uses TRBV19 with TRBJ1-2, with unresolved D. The CDR3 has 15 amino acids. From germline, CDR1 is LNHDA and CDR2 SQIVND (reference sequence). CDR3 bases read: TGTGCCAGTAGTATAGGAACACTCGGCTACTACGAC. Protein product: CASSIGTLGYYD. The whole CDR3 protein reads CASSIGTLGYYDYTF. Together with reference TRBV19 and TRBJ1-2, the CDR3 gives the full variable domain: DGGITQSPKYLFRKEGQNVTLSCEQNLNHDAMYWYRQDPGQGLRLIYYSQIVNDFQKGDIAEGYSVSREKKESFPLTVTSAQKNPTAFYLCASSIGTLGYYDYTFGSGTRLTVV.

CDR3 DNA, as far as it was read: TGCGCCAGCAGCTTGGAACACCTCTCTTATGGC. It specifies CASSLEHLSYG. From start to end, the CDR3 is CASSLEHLSYGYTF. The chain is built from TRBV5-1 and TRBJ1-2; D is uncertain. The CDR3 end lies 3 residues beyond the end of the read and is filled in from the germline J gene. The CDR3 consists of 14 residues. CDR1 and CDR2 from the germline V gene are SGHRS and YFSETQ. Trimming cost V 0 bases and J 5 bases, with 11 bases left between them.

Note on this clone: The read terminates 3 residues ahead of where the CDR3 ends, so the germline J gene completes it. The V and J genes are TRBV29-1 and TRBJ2-6; D could derive from TRBD1 or TRBD2 (5 bases each). This CDR3 is 15 amino acids long. Trimming took off 6 bases at V and 0 bases at J, with 12 bases between the two ends. CDR1 and CDR2 (germline): SQVTM, ANQGSEA. The CDR3 bases that were read are TGCAGCGTCCGCAAGGGGAGCTCTGGGGCCAACGTC. The encoded protein is CSVRKGSSGANV. The complete CDR3 reads CSVRKGSSGANVLTF.

Details on this clone: The read is 3 residues too short to cover the CDR3 end, so that end is filled in from the germline J gene. The chain couples TRBV19 to TRBJ1-6; 9 bases align to TRBD1. J gave up 9 bases and V 4 bases, and 7 bases lay outside the gene matches. Germline-derived CDR1 and CDR2 are LNHDA and SQIVND (reference sequence). The CDR3 runs to 15 residues. The CDR3 DNA, read in part, is TGTGCCAGTAGTAACCGGGACAGGGAGTTTTCACCC. Protein sequence: CASSNRDREFSP. The CDR3 reads in full as CASSNRDREFSPLHF.

Details on this clone: The read ends 3 residues shy of where the CDR3 ends; the end is completed using the germline J gene. The rearrangement links TRBV19 to TRBJ2-3; TRBD1 might be the D (6 bases). Germline CDR1 LNHDA, CDR2 SQIVND (reference sequence). The CDR3 has 13 residues. Deletions cut 6 bases from V and 2 bases from J, with 9 bases between. The sequenced CDR3 bases are TGTGCCAGTAGCGAGGGGGTCACAGATACG. Its translation: CASSEGVTDT. The whole CDR3 is CASSEGVTDTQYF.

As to this clone: The CDR3 goes on 3 residues after the read ends, and that part is filled in from the germline J gene. The rearrangement joins TRBV20-1 to TRBJ1-6, with D maybe TRBD1 (5 bases). This CDR3 contains 13 residues. V was trimmed by 6 bases and J by 5 bases, leaving 11 bases between them. The germline V gene has CDR1 DFQATT and CDR2 SNEGSKA (reference sequence). The CDR3 sequence: CSAKDSNNSPLHF. CDR3 bases read: TGCAGTGCCAAAGACAGCAATAATTCACCC.

Concerning this clone: The read ends 3 residues early relative to the CDR3; the germline J gene fills the gap. V usage is TRBV19 and J usage is TRBJ1-5; D not resolved. The V gene's germline CDR1 is LNHDA and CDR2 SQIVND (reference sequence). With 5 bases removed from V and 0 bases from J, the gap between germline ends came to 11 bases. The CDR3 spans 15 residues. Partial CDR3 DNA: TGTGCCAGTAGTCTTGGCAGTAATAGCAATCAGCCC. Translation: CASSLGSNSNQP. The entire CDR3 reads CASSLGSNSNQPQHF.

CDR3: CASSLPSGRRNEQFF. The part of the CDR3 DNA that was read is TGTGCCAGCAGCTTACCTAGCGGGAGAAGGAATGAG. The gene calls are TRBV11-2 and TRBJ2-1; TRBD2 aligns across 10 bases. The sequenced fragment ends 3 residues before the CDR3 boundary, so the rest is inferred from the germline J gene. In germline, CDR1 is SGHAT, CDR2 FQNNGV. Trimming at V came to 2 bases and at J to 7 bases, leaving 5 bases not matched to a gene. The CDR3 is 15 residues long.

For this clone: Sequencing ends 3 residues short of the CDR3 end; the germline J gene provides the rest. The V gene is TRBV6-2 or TRBV6-3, the J gene TRBJ1-1; 7 nucleotides match TRBD1. The CDR3 is 17 amino acids. Per germline, CDR1 MNHEY and CDR2 SVGEGT. V lost 7 bases to trimming and J lost 4 bases; unmatched junction nucleotides: 18. CDR3 amino acids: CASTYSGQAVGFTEAFF. Partial CDR3 DNA: TGTGCCAGCACCTACTCCGGACAGGCCGTGGGGTTCACTGAA.

On this clone: The read ends 3 residues early relative to the CDR3; the germline J gene fills the gap. The chain links TRBV5-1 to TRBJ2-2; the D is unclear. Germline V gene sequence: CDR1 SGHRS, CDR2 YFSETQ. The V end lost 4 bases, the J end lost 0 bases, and 7 bases lay between the germline ends. The CDR3 consists of 14 residues. The sequenced CDR3 bases are TGCGCCAGCAGCACCGGTCCGAACACCGGGGAG. This codes for CASSTGPNTGE. The entire CDR3 protein is CASSTGPNTGELFF.

With regard to this clone: Its ends do not fully match the called genes, so a read error is possible. The DNA read from the CDR3 is TGCGCCAGCAGCCAAGACAGGGATTCACCC. Amino acids: CASSQDRDSP. The whole CDR3 sequence is CASSQDRDSPLHF. The genes are TRBV4-2 and TRBJ1-6, with 7 bases fitting TRBD1. The CDR3 end lies 3 residues beyond the end of the read and is filled in from the germline J gene. In germline, CDR1 is LGHNA, CDR2 YNFKEQ. This CDR3 is 13 amino acids long.

Points on this clone: The read falls 3 residues short of the CDR3 end, and the missing part is taken from the germline J gene. This sequence joins TRBV7-7 and TRBJ2-5; the D gene is possibly TRBD1 (6 bases). The V end was cut by 5 bases, the J end by 0 bases, with 10 bases between. CDR1 is SSHAT and CDR2 is FNYEAQ in the germline V gene (reference sequence). The CDR3 is 14 amino acids. CDR3 residues: CASSPRTDQETQYF. Partial CDR3 DNA: TGTGCCAGCAGCCCGCGGACAGACCAAGAGACC.

As to this clone: The read finishes 3 residues shy of the CDR3 end, and the germline J gene is used to complete it. The V gene is TRBV20-1, the J gene TRBJ1-4; D ambiguous. V shed 5 bases and J shed 6 bases, with 13 bases lying between them. The CDR3 is 13 amino acids. The germline CDR1 and CDR2 sequences are DFQATT and SNEGSKA (reference sequence). CDR3 bases read: TGCAGTGCTCCTACCTTCTCGGATGAAAAA. Its translation: CSAPTFSDEK. The whole CDR3 region reads CSAPTFSDEKLFF.

Incomplete CDR3 DNA: TGTGCCAGCAGTAAGGACAGTAGCAATCAGCCC. This translates into CASSKDSSNQP. In full, the CDR3 is CASSKDSSNQPQHF. This rearrangement joins TRBV7-9 to TRBJ1-5; D might be TRBD1 (6 bases). The read ends 3 residues before the CDR3 terminus; that terminus is restored from the germline J gene. Trimming took off 6 bases at V and 0 bases at J, with 9 bases between the two ends. Germline V gene lookup returns CDR1 SEHNR and CDR2 FQNEAQ (reference sequence). This CDR3 contains 14 residues.

Note on this clone: The CDR3 is cut off 3 residues early in the read; its end comes from the germline J gene. The chain has TRBV2 and TRBJ2-4, with a possible D match to TRBD1 (5 bases). The CDR3 sequence is 13 residues long. The germline V gene has CDR1 SNHLY and CDR2 FYNNEI. The CDR3 DNA, read in part, is TGTGCCAGCAGTGAAAGGGCAGGGAATGGT. Protein sequence: CASSERAGNG. The whole CDR3 is CASSERAGNGQYF. Filled out from reference TRBV2 and TRBJ2-4, the complete variable domain reads EPEVTQTPSHQVTQMGQEVILRCVPISNHLYFYWYRQILGQKVEFLVSFYNNEISEKSEIFDDQFSVERPDGSNFTLKIRSTKLEDSAMYFCASSERAGNGQYFGAGTRLSVL.

As for this clone: The CDR3 end is not reached by the read, which stops 3 residues before it; the germline J gene fills it in. This sequence joins TRBV5-1 and TRBJ1-4; 8 nucleotides agree with TRBD1. J lost 5 bases, V lost 0 bases, and 9 bases had no gene match. The CDR3 is made up of 17 amino acids. Looked up from germline, CDR1 is SGHRS and CDR2 is YFSETQ. Partial CDR3 DNA: TGCGCCAGCAGCTTGGGAGGGACAGGATCCATGAATGAAAAA. It is translated as CASSLGGTGSMNEK. The entire CDR3 reads CASSLGGTGSMNEKLFF.

To note about this clone: The sequenced fragment ends 3 residues before the CDR3 boundary, so the rest is inferred from the germline J gene. The chain joins TRBV2 to TRBJ2-3; 7 bases are shared with TRBD1. The CDR3 extends over 14 amino acids. With 6 bases clipped from V and 2 bases from J, the junction kept 5 bases outside the gene matches. Germline assignment: CDR1 SNHLY and CDR2 FYNNEI. The DNA read from the CDR3 is TGTGCCAGCAGAGGGGGCGTCGACACAGATACG. The encoded protein is CASRGGVDTDT. From start to end, the CDR3 is CASRGGVDTDTQYF.

Turning to this clone: The CDR3 is cut off 3 residues early in the read; its end comes from the germline J gene. V and J are TRBV5-1 and TRBJ1-6, with 8 bases matching TRBD1. CDR1 SGHRS and CDR2 YFSETQ come from the germline V gene. This CDR3 comprises 16 residues. Germline trimming cut 3 bases from V and 5 bases from J; bases unmatched to any gene: 7. The sequenced part of the CDR3 DNA is TGCGCCAGCAGCTGGCAGGGGGCGCAGGATAATTCACCC. Protein: CASSWQGAQDNSP. The whole CDR3 reads CASSWQGAQDNSPLHF.

Details on this clone: The read terminates 3 residues ahead of where the CDR3 ends, so the germline J gene completes it. The V call is TRBV20-1, the J call TRBJ1-5, with TRBD1 matching over 8 bases. Per germline, CDR1 DFQATT and CDR2 SNEGSKA (reference sequence). The CDR3 has 13 amino acids. V dropped 6 bases and J dropped 3; count of bases not matched to a gene: 4. The part of the CDR3 DNA that was read is TGCAGTGCAAGACAGGGGATCAATCAGCCC. It is translated as CSARQGINQP. The CDR3 in its entirety is CSARQGINQPQHF.

Worth noting for this clone: The read terminates 3 residues ahead of where the CDR3 ends, so the germline J gene completes it. The rearrangement uses TRBV30 and TRBJ2-4; 8 nucleotides align to TRBD2. J lost 7 bases, V lost 2 bases, and 7 bases had no gene match. CDR1 is GTSNPN and CDR2 is SVGIG in the germline V gene (reference sequence). CDR3 length equals 14 residues. The CDR3 sequence: CAWSTRGGNNIQYF. The CDR3 DNA, read in part, is TGTGCCTGGAGTACACGGGGGGGAAATAACATT.

In regard to this clone: The read terminates 3 residues ahead of where the CDR3 ends, so the germline J gene completes it. The same CDR3 is also encoded by other DNA sequences in this sample. The chain employs TRBV2 and TRBJ1-2; no clear D gene. The V gene lost 6 bases and the J gene lost 7 bases, with 15 bases spanning the gap. This CDR3 comprises 13 residues. CDR1 is SNHLY, CDR2 FYNNEI, per germline. CDR3 DNA, as far as it was read: TGTGCCAGCAGGTCCTTCTCTCGGGGTGGC. Protein: CASRSFSRGG. In full, the CDR3 is CASRSFSRGGYTF.

This clone registers medium-sized by frequency. The part of the CDR3 DNA that was read is TGTGCCAGCTCACCGATCAGGGGCGAGGGTACG. This gives the protein CASSPIRGEGT. In full, the CDR3 is CASSPIRGEGTQYF. The rearrangement joins TRBV18 to TRBJ2-3; D perhaps matches TRBD1 (6 bases). The read terminates 3 residues before the CDR3 end, so the remaining end is supplied by the germline J gene. Trimming cost V 3 bases and J 8 bases, with 15 bases left between them. This CDR3 contains 14 residues. Germline lookup yields CDR1 KGHSH and CDR2 LQKENI.

CDR3 DNA (partial): TGCAGTGCATCTCGGACATCTAATAATGAAAAA. It is translated as CSASRTSNNEK. The whole CDR3 sequence reads CSASRTSNNEKLFF. This chain joins TRBV20-1 and TRBJ1-4; D possibly corresponds to TRBD1 (5 bases). The read is 3 residues too short to cover the CDR3 end, so that end is filled in from the germline J gene. The CDR3 loop spans 14 amino acids. With 6 bases removed from V and 4 bases from J, the gap between germline ends came to 15 bases. Per germline, CDR1 DFQATT and CDR2 SNEGSKA (reference sequence).

As regards this clone: The CDR3 end falls 3 residues outside the read, so it is completed with the germline J gene. The rearrangement uses TRBV6-1 and TRBJ1-5; D is uncertain. Germline-derived CDR1 and CDR2 are MNHNS and SASEGT. The length of the CDR3 is 15 residues. Trimming took off 0 bases at V and 7 bases at J, with 13 bases between the two ends. The CDR3 reads CASSEAGRFHQPQHF. The CDR3 DNA, read in part, is TGTGCCAGCAGTGAAGCAGGCAGGTTTCACCAGCCC.

Partial CDR3 DNA: TGTGCCTGGAGTAACGGACAGGCACCGGACGAG. This translates into CAWSNGQAPDE. The CDR3, in full, reads CAWSNGQAPDEQYF. This rearrangement joins TRBV30 to TRBJ2-7, with 7 nucleotides matching TRBD1. The sequenced fragment ends 3 residues before the CDR3 boundary, so the rest is inferred from the germline J gene. With V trimmed by 2 bases and J by 5 bases, 9 bases remained unmatched. The CDR3 has 14 amino acids. Germline assignment: CDR1 GTSNPN and CDR2 SVGIG (reference sequence).

Points on this clone: From the germline J gene comes the end of the CDR3, since the read stops 3 residues before it. The rearrangement joins TRBV30 to TRBJ2-4, with 11 nucleotides matching TRBD1. In germline, CDR1 is GTSNPN, CDR2 SVGIG (reference sequence). The CDR3 spans 17 residues. CDR3 sequence reads: CAWSVPGTGGSVYGQYF. Incomplete CDR3 DNA: TGTGCCTGGAGTGTACCCGGGACAGGGGGTTCAGTCTATGGT.

Worth noting for this clone: The sequenced fragment ends 3 residues before the CDR3 boundary, so the rest is inferred from the germline J gene. The rearrangement uses TRBV4-1 and TRBJ2-4; D remains ambiguous. The CDR3 is made up of 16 amino acids. Trimming removed 1 base from V and 3 bases from J, with 13 bases in between. The germline gives CDR1 MGHRA, CDR2 YSYEKL. The CDR3 DNA, read in part, is TGCGCCAGCAGCCAAGGGCAAAACTCAGGCAAAAACATT. Its protein product is CASSQGQNSGKNI. The CDR3 reads in full as CASSQGQNSGKNIQYF.

Worth noting for this clone: Sequencing ends 3 residues short of the CDR3 end; the germline J gene provides the rest. The chain carries TRBV5-1 and TRBJ1-6; possibly TRBD1 for D (6 bases). The CDR3 loop spans 14 amino acids. Germline V CDR1 and CDR2: SGHRS, YFSETQ. V gave up 4 bases and J gave up 7 bases, with 12 bases separating them. The DNA read from the CDR3 is TGCGCCAGCAGCCCGGGACAACAAAATTCACCC. Protein sequence: CASSPGQQNSP. The full CDR3 sequence reads CASSPGQQNSPLHF.